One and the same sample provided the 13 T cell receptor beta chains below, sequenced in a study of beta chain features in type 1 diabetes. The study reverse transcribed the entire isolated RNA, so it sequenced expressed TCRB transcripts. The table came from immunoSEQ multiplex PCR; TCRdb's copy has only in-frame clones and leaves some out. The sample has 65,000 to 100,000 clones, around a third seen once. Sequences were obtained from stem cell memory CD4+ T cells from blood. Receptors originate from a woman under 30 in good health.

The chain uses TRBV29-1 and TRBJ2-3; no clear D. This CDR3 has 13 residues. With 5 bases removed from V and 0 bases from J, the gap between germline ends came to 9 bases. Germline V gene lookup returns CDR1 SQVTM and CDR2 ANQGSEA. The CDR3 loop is CSVTVASTDTQYF. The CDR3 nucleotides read TGCAGCGTTACGGTAGCTAGCACAGATACGCAGTATTTT.

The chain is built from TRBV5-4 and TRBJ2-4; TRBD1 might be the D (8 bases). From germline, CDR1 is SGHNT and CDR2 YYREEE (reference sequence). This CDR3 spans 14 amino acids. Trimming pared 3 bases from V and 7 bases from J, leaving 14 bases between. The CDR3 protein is CASSSDREGNIQYF. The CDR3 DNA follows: TGTGCCAGCAGCTCGGACAGGGAGGGGAACATTCAGTACTTC.

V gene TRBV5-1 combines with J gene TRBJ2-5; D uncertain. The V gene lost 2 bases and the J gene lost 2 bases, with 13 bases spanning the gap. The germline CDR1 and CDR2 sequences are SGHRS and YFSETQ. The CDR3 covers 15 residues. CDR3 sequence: CASSLTGLSQETQYF. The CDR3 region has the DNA TGCGCCAGCAGCTTAACCGGGTTATCACAAGAGACCCAGTACTTC.

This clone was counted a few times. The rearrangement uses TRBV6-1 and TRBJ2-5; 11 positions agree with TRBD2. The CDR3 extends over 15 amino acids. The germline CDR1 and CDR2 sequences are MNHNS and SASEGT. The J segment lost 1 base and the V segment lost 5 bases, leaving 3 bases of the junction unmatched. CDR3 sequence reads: CASSQGLAAQETQYF. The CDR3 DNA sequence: TGTGCCAGCAGTCAGGGACTAGCGGCCCAAGAGACCCAGTACTTC.

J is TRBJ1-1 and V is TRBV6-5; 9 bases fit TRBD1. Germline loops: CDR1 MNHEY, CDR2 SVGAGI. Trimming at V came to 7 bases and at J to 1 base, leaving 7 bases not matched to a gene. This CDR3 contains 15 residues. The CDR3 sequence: CASTANRGQNTEAFF. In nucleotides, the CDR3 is TGTGCCAGCACCGCTAACAGGGGGCAGAACACTGAAGCTTTCTTT.

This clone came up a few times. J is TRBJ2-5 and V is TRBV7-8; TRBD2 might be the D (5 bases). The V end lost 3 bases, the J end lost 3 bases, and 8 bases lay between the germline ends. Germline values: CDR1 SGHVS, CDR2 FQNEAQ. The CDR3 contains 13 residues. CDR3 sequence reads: CASSFGMEETQYF. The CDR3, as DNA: TGTGCCAGCAGCTTCGGGATGGAAGAGACCCAGTACTTC.

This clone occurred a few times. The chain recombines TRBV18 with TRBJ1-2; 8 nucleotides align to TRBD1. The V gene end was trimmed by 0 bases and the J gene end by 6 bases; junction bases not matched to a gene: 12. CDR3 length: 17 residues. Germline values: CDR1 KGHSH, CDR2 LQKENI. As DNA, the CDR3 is TGTGCCAGCTCACCACCTAATGACGGACAGGGAAAGGATGGCTACACCTTC. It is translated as CASSPPNDGQGKDGYTF.

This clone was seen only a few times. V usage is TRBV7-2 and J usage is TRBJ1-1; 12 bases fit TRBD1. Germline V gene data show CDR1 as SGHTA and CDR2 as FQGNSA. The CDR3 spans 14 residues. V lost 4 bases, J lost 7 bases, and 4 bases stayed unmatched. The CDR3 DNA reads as TGTGCCAGCAGCTGGGACAGGGGGCTAGTTGAAGCTTTCTTT. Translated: CASSWDRGLVEAFF.

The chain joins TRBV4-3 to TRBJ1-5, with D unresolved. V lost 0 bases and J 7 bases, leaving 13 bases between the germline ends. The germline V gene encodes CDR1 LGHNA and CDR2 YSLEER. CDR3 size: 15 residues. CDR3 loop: CASSQDGKRRQPQHF. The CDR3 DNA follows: TGCGCCAGCAGCCAAGACGGGAAAAGAAGACAGCCCCAGCATTTT.

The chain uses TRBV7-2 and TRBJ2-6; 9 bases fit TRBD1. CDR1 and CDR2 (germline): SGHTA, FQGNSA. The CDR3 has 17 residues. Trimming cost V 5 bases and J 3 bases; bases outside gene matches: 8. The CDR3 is CASSHGTGISGANVLTF. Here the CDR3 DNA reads TGTGCCAGCAGCCACGGGACAGGGATCAGTGGGGCCAACGTCCTGACTTTC.

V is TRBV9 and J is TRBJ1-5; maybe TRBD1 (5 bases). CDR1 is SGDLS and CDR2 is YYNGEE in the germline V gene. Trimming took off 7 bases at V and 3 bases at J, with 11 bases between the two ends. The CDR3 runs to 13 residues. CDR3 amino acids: CASSGGPNQPQHF. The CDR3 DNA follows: TGTGCCAGCTCGGGGGGTCCCAATCAGCCCCAGCATTTT.

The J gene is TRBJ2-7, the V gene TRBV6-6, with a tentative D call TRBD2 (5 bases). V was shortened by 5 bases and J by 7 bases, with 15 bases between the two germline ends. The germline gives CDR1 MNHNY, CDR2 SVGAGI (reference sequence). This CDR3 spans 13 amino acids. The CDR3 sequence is CASSQSHPGEQYF. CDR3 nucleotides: TGTGCCAGCAGTCAGAGTCACCCGGGGGAGCAGTACTTC.

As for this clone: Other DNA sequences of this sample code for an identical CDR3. CDR3 loop: CASSLRLAGRETQYF. In DNA form, the CDR3 reads TGTGCCAGCAGCTTACGGCTAGCGGGGCGGGAGACCCAGTACTTC. V usage is TRBV7-8 and J usage is TRBJ2-5; 9 bases are shared with TRBD2. The CDR3 is 15 residues long. Germline CDR1 SGHVS, CDR2 FQNEAQ. Trimming cost V 2 bases and J 5 bases; bases outside gene matches: 6.